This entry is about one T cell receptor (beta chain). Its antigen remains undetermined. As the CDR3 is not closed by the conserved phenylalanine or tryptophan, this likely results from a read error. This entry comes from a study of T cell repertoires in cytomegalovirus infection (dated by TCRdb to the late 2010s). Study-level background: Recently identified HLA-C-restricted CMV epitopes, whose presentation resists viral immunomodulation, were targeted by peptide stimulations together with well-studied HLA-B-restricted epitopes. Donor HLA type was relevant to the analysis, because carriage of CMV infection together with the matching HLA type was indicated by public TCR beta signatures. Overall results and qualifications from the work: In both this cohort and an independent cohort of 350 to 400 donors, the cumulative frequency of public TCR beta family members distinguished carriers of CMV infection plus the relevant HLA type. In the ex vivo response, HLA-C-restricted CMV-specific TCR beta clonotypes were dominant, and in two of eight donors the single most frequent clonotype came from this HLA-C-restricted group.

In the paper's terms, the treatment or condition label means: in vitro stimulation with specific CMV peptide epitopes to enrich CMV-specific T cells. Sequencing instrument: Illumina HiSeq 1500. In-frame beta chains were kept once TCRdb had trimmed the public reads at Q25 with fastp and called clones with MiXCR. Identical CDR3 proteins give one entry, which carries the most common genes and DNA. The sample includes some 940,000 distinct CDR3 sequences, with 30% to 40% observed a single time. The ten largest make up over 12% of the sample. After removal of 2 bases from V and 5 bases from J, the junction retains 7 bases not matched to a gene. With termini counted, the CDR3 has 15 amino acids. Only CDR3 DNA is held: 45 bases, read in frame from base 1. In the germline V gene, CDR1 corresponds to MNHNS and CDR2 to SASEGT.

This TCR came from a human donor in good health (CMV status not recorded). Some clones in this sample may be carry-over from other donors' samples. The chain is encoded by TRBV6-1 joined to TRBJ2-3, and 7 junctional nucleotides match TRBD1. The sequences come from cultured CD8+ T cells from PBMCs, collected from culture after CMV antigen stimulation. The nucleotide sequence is TGTGCCAGCAGTGAAAGAGACAGGGTTGGAGATACGCAGTATTCT. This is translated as CASSERDRVGDTQYS.